This T cell receptor beta chain was recorded in a study of lymphopenia after photon versus proton radiotherapy. Notes on the study in general: Larger post-nadir TCR diversity loss correlated inversely with survival in deceased patients.

Remarks on this clone: The antigen remains undetermined.

Profiling relied on immunoSEQ multiplex PCR, and the TCRdb table lists in-frame clones only, not all of them. The table includes around 63,000 clones, around 86% detected once. The clonotype originates from a man aged 40-50 years with gastric cancer. Sequenced here: peripheral blood, sampled from a patient treated with photon-based radiotherapy.

DNA for the CDR3: TGTGCCAGTAGTATAACGTGGACAGGGAAAGCTTTCTTT. This sequence encodes CASSITWTGKAFF. This chain links TRBV19 with TRBJ1-1, with 8 bases aligning to TRBD1. This CDR3 is built from 13 residues. Germline-derived CDR1 and CDR2 are LNHDA and SQIVND (reference sequence). Trimming cost V 2 bases and J 9 bases; bases outside gene matches: 5. The full variable domain, its missing parts supplied by reference TRBV19 and TRBJ1-1, is DGGITQSPKYLFRKEGQNVTLSCEQNLNHDAMYWYRQDPGQGLRLIYYSQIVNDFQKGDIAEGYSVSREKKESFPLTVTSAQKNPTAFYLCASSITWTGKAFFGQGTRLTVV.